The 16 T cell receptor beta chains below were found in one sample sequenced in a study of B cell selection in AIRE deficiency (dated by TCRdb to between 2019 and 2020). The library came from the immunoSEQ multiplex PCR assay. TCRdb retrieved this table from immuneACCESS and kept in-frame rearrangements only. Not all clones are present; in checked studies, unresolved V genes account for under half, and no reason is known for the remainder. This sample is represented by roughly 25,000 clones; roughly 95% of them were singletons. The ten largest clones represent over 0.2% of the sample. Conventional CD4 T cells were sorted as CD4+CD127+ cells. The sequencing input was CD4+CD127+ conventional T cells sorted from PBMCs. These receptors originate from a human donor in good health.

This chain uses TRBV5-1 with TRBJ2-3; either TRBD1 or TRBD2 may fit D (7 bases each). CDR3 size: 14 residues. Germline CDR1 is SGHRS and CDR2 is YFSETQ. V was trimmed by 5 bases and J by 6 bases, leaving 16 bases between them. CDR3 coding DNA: TGCGCCAGCAGTGGGGAGGGGGCGCGTGATACGCAGTATTTT. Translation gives CASSGEGARDTQYF. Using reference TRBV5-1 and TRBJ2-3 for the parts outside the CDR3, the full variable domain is KAGVTQTPRYLIKTRGQQVTLSCSPISGHRSVSWYQQTPGQGLQFLFEYFSETQRNKGNFPGRFSGRQFSNSRSEMNVSTLELGDSALYLCASSGEGARDTQYFGPGTRLTVL.

This CDR3 is CASSSPGRTDTQYF. The CDR3 DNA follows: TGTGCCAGCAGTTCCCCGGGCCGCACAGATACGCAGTATTTT. The J gene is TRBJ2-3, the V gene TRBV28; D uncertain. V lost 4 bases and J lost 1, with 9 bases in between. The CDR3 totals 14 residues. Per germline, CDR1 MDHEN and CDR2 SYDVKM.

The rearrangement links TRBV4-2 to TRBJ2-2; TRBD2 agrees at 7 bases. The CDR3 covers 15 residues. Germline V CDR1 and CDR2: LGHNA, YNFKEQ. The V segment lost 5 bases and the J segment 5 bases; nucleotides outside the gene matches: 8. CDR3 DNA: TGTGCCAGCAGCTCAGGGACTACCTGGACCGGGGAGCTGTTTTTT. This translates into CASSSGTTWTGELFF.

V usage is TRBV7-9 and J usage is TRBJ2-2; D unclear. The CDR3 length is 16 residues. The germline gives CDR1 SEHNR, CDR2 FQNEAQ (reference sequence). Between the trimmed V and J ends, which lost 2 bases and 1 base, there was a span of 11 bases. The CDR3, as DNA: TGTGCCAGCAGCTTATTAGAGGTCGGGAACACCGGGGAGCTGTTTTTT. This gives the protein CASSLLEVGNTGELFF.

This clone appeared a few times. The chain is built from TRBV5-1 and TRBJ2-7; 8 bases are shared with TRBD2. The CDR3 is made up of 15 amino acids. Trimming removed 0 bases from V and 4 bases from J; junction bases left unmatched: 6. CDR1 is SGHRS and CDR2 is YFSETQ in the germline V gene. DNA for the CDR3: TGCGCCAGCAGCTTGGTGGTAGCGGGAAGTTACGAGCAGTACTTC. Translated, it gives CASSLVVAGSYEQYF.

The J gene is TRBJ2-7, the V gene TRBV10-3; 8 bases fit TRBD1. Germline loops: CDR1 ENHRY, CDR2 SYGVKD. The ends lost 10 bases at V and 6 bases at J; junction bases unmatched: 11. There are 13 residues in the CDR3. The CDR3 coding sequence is TGTGCCAGCTCCGGGACAGGAATGGTCGAGCAGTACTTC. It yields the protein CASSGTGMVEQYF.

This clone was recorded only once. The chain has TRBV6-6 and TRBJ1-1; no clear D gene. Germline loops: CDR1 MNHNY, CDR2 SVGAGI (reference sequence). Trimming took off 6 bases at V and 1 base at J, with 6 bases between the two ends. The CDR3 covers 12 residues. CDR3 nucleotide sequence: TGTGCCAGCAGCCGCCCGAACACTGAAGCTTTCTTT. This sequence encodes CASSRPNTEAFF.

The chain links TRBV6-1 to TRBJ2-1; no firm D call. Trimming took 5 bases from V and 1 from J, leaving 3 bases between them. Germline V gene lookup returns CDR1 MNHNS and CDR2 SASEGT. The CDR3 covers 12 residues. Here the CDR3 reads CASSRSYNEQFF. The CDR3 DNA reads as TGTGCCAGCAGTAGATCCTACAATGAGCAGTTCTTC.

CDR3 DNA sequence: TGTGCCAGCAGCCAAGGACAGCCCCTTGAAGAGACCCTCCACTTT. Translation gives CASSQGQPLEETLHF. The chain uses TRBV4-2 and TRBJ1-6; D is perhaps TRBD1 (5 bases). V lost 1 base, J lost 14 bases, and 18 bases lay in between. The CDR3 is 15 residues long. Germline V lookup: CDR1 LGHNA, CDR2 YNFKEQ.

The CDR3 DNA reads as TGTGCCAGCAGTTCCCCGACACGCTCCTACGAGCAGTACTTC. Translation gives CASSSPTRSYEQYF. The chain combines TRBV28 with TRBJ2-7; D not resolved. The CDR3 totals 14 residues. Germline lookup yields CDR1 MDHEN and CDR2 SYDVKM. Trimming stripped 4 bases from V and 0 bases from J, with 10 bases between.

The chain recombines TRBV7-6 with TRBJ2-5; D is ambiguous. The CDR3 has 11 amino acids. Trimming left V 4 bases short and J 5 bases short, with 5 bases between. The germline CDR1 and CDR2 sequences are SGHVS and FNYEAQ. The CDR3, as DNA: TGTGCCAGCAGCTCCTCGGAGACCCAGTACTTC. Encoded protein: CASSSSETQYF.

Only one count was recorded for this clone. In nucleotides, the CDR3 is TGTGCCAGCAGCGCCTCTCCGGGACTAGGCTACGAGCAGTACTTC. Its protein is CASSASPGLGYEQYF. The J gene is TRBJ2-7, the V gene TRBV9, with 8 bases matching TRBD2. The CDR3 is made up of 15 amino acids. The germline gives CDR1 SGDLS, CDR2 YYNGEE. Trimming cost V 3 bases and J 3 bases; bases outside gene matches: 8.

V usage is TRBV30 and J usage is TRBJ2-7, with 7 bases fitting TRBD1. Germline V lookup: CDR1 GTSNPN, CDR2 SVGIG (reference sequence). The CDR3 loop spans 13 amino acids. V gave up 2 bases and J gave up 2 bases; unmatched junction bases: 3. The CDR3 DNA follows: TGTGCCTGGAGTCTGGGGACAGCCTACGAGCAGTACTTC. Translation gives CAWSLGTAYEQYF.

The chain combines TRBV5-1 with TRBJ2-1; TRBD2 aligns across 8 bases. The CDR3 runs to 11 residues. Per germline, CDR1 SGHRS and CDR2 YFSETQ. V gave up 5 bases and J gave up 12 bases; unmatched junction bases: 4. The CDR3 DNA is TGCGCCAGCAGGCTTAGCGGGGCGCAGTTCTTC. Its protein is CASRLSGAQFF.

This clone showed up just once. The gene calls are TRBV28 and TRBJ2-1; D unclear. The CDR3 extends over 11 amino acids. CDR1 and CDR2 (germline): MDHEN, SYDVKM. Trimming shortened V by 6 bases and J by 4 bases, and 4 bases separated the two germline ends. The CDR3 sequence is CASRSYNEQFF. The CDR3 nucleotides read TGTGCCAGCAGGTCTTACAATGAGCAGTTCTTC.

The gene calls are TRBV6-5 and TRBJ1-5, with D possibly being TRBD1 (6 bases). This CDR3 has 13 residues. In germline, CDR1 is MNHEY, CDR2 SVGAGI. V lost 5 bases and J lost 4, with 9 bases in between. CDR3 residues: CASSGGANQPQHF. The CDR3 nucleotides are TGTGCCAGCAGTGGGGGGGCTAATCAGCCCCAGCATTTT.